The 18 T cell receptor beta chains in this list originate from one sample, sequenced in a study of blood T cell repertoires in COVID-19. TCRdb's copy holds only in-frame clones and misses some; the assay was immunoSEQ multiplex PCR. The table has about 100,000 clones, 90% seen once. Sequenced material: peripheral blood. These receptor sequences come from a man in his 60s with acute or convalescent COVID-19.

The rearrangement uses TRBV7-3 and TRBJ2-3, with 8 bases matching TRBD2. Germline V gene data show CDR1 as SGHTA and CDR2 as FQGTGA. This CDR3 region has 17 residues. With 8 bases clipped from V and 0 bases from J, the junction kept 13 bases outside the gene matches. The CDR3 loop is CASHVRGGGRSTDTQYF. CDR3 coding DNA: TGTGCCAGCCACGTCCGGGGTGGCGGGAGGAGCACAGATACGCAGTATTTT. Looking up the rest from reference TRBV7-3 and TRBJ2-3 gives the full variable domain: GAGVSQTPSNKVTEKGKYVELRCDPISGHTALYWYRQSLGQGPEFLIYFQGTGAADDSGLPNDRFFAVRPEGSVSTLKIQRTERGDSAVYLCASHVRGGGRSTDTQYFGPGTRLTVL.

The chain combines TRBV7-2 with TRBJ1-5, with D possibly being TRBD1 (5 bases). The CDR3 length is 15 residues. Germline CDR1 reads SGHTA; CDR2 reads FQGNSA. V lost 4 bases to trimming and J lost 7 bases, with 17 bases between them. The CDR3 nucleotides are TGTGCCAGCAGCTGGGACGGAGCCCGGGAGCAGCCCCAGCATTTT. Translated: CASSWDGAREQPQHF.

This chain connects TRBV30 to TRBJ2-1, with D possibly matching TRBD2 (6 bases). Germline V gives CDR1 GTSNPN, CDR2 SVGIG (reference sequence). Trimming cost V 2 bases and J 5 bases, with 16 bases left between them. There are 15 residues in the CDR3. The CDR3 sequence: CAWSRSGRNNNEQFF. CDR3 sequence (DNA): TGTGCCTGGAGTCGCAGCGGGCGGAACAACAATGAGCAGTTCTTC.

The V gene is TRBV7-9, the J gene TRBJ2-5; D remains unclear. The CDR3 runs to 16 residues. The V end lost 1 base, the J end lost 4 bases, and 16 bases lay between the germline ends. From germline, CDR1 is SEHNR and CDR2 FQNEAQ (reference sequence). CDR3 in DNA: TGTGCCAGCAGCTTAGGAATTCTCAGAGCAGGAGAGACCCAGTACTTC. Translating gives CASSLGILRAGETQYF.

The chain combines TRBV6-2 or TRBV6-3 with TRBJ2-1; D might be TRBD2 (6 bases). Germline V gives CDR1 MNHEY, CDR2 SVGEGT. V lost 4 bases and J lost 11, with 12 bases in between. The CDR3 consists of 12 residues. CDR3: CASSWGETQQFF. CDR3 DNA sequence: TGTGCCAGCAGTTGGGGGGAGACTCAGCAGTTCTTC.

V is TRBV5-8 and J is TRBJ2-3; the match to TRBD1 covers 10 bases. The ends lost 2 bases at V and 2 bases at J; junction bases unmatched: 11. This CDR3 has 18 amino acids. CDR1 and CDR2 from the germline V gene are SGHTS and YDEGEE. CDR3 region: CASSFGGLGQGPTDTQYF. The CDR3 nucleotides are TGTGCCAGCAGCTTCGGTGGCTTGGGACAGGGGCCCACAGATACGCAGTATTTT.

This clone was observed once. The rearrangement uses TRBV9 and TRBJ2-1; TRBD2 matches at 12 bases. Germline V gives CDR1 SGDLS, CDR2 YYNGEE. V shed 0 bases, J shed 5 bases, and the junction held 3 bases outside the gene matches. The CDR3 runs 16 residues. Here the CDR3 DNA reads TGTGCCAGCAGCGTAGGACTAGCGGGAGCGAACAATGAGCAGTTCTTC. It yields the protein CASSVGLAGANNEQFF.

This chain connects TRBV29-1 to TRBJ2-7; a possible D gene is TRBD1 (6 bases). From germline, CDR1 is SQVTM and CDR2 ANQGSEA. The CDR3 length is 12 residues. The V end was cut by 6 bases, the J end by 5 bases, with 14 bases between. This CDR3 reads CSVKYRVNEQYF. The DNA of the CDR3 is TGCAGCGTGAAATACAGGGTAAACGAGCAGTACTTC.

The chain uses TRBV5-4 and TRBJ2-7; 10 nucleotides align to TRBD1. CDR1 is SGHNT and CDR2 is YYREEE in the germline V gene (reference sequence). V was clipped by 4 bases and J by 5 bases; unmatched bases: 9. The CDR3 runs to 15 residues. CDR3 bases: TGTGCCAGCAGCACGGGCGGACAGGGGGGGAACGAGCAGTACTTC. This encodes CASSTGGQGGNEQYF.

The chain links TRBV4-3 to TRBJ2-1, with 8 positions matching TRBD2. V shed 0 bases, J shed 9 bases, and the junction held 19 bases outside the gene matches. This CDR3 has 19 amino acids. Germline V lookup: CDR1 LGHNA, CDR2 YSLEER. CDR3 residues: CASSQDPPRGAGVMGEQFF. CDR3 nucleotide sequence: TGCGCCAGCAGCCAAGATCCGCCCCGAGGAGCGGGAGTCATGGGTGAGCAGTTCTTC.

J is TRBJ1-4 and V is TRBV5-4; 8 positions agree with TRBD1. This CDR3 is built from 14 residues. The V gene's germline CDR1 is SGHNT and CDR2 YYREEE (reference sequence). Trimming at V came to 4 bases and at J to 8 bases, leaving 7 bases not matched to a gene. This CDR3 reads CASSADRGDEKLFF. As DNA, the CDR3 is TGTGCCAGCAGCGCCGACAGGGGTGACGAAAAACTGTTTTTT.

The chain has TRBV6-6 and TRBJ1-2; 7 bases align to TRBD1. Germline V gene data show CDR1 as MNHNY and CDR2 as SVGAGI (reference sequence). The CDR3 totals 16 residues. Losses at the gene ends were 5 bases for V and 4 bases for J; bases not matched to a gene: 13. The CDR3 region is CASSPEFQGVGYGYTF. For the CDR3, the DNA is TGTGCCAGCAGTCCTGAGTTCCAGGGGGTGGGCTATGGCTACACCTTC.

A single count supports this clone. The rearrangement joins TRBV9 to TRBJ2-1; D might be TRBD2 (6 bases). This CDR3 comprises 17 residues. Per the germline V gene, CDR1 is SGDLS and CDR2 is YYNGEE. V was shortened by 3 bases and J by 5 bases, with 21 bases between the two germline ends. CDR3 in amino acids: CASSASLNGTPHNEQFF. For the CDR3, the DNA is TGTGCCAGCAGCGCATCCCTAAATGGGACTCCCCACAATGAGCAGTTCTTC.

The gene calls are TRBV2 and TRBJ1-4; TRBD1 is a possible D gene (5 bases). Trimming left V 6 bases short and J 6 bases short, with 20 bases between. The germline V gene encodes CDR1 SNHLY and CDR2 FYNNEI. The CDR3 sequence is 16 residues long. The CDR3 coding sequence is TGTGCCAGCAGCCCCTCCTCGACAGCCTGGGATGAAAAACTGTTTTTT. Encoded protein: CASSPSSTAWDEKLFF. Filled out from reference TRBV2 and TRBJ1-4, the complete variable domain reads EPEVTQTPSHQVTQMGQEVILRCVPISNHLYFYWYRQILGQKVEFLVSFYNNEISEKSEIFDDQFSVERPDGSNFTLKIRSTKLEDSAMYFCASSPSSTAWDEKLFFGSGTQLSVL.

The chain carries TRBV7-2 and TRBJ2-3, with D perhaps TRBD2 (5 bases). This CDR3 region has 15 residues. The germline V gene encodes CDR1 SGHTA and CDR2 FQGNSA. The germline V and J ends were trimmed by 1 base and 5 bases, with 13 bases remaining between them. The CDR3 reads CASSLVGGSRDTQYF. CDR3 coding DNA: TGTGCCAGCAGCTTAGTAGGCGGGTCGAGAGATACGCAGTATTTT.

The chain links TRBV6-6 to TRBJ2-1, with 8 bases identical to TRBD2. The CDR3 has 15 amino acids. V lost 10 bases to trimming and J lost 0 bases; unmatched junction nucleotides: 8. Germline CDR1 reads MNHNY; CDR2 reads SVGAGI (reference sequence). For the CDR3, the DNA is TGTGCCACCCGGGGCGGGAGGCTCTCCTACAATGAGCAGTTCTTC. This encodes CATRGGRLSYNEQFF.

The count of this clone is one. This chain joins TRBV7-2 and TRBJ1-2; D is perhaps TRBD1 (6 bases). V was clipped by 1 base and J by 7 bases, with 10 bases between them. Germline CDR1 reads SGHTA; CDR2 reads FQGNSA. The CDR3 is 13 residues long. Here the CDR3 reads CASSLGAGVGYTF. The CDR3 nucleotides are TGTGCCAGCAGCTTAGGGGCAGGGGTTGGCTACACCTTC.

The chain is built from TRBV7-2 and TRBJ2-7; 8 nucleotides line up with TRBD1. The CDR3 consists of 12 residues. Germline loops: CDR1 SGHTA, CDR2 FQGNSA. V shed 8 bases, J shed 6 bases, and the junction held 6 bases outside the gene matches. CDR3 protein: CASSLDRGEQYF. As DNA, the CDR3 is TGTGCCAGCTCTCTCGACAGGGGCGAGCAGTACTTC. Full variable domain (missing parts from reference TRBV7-2 and TRBJ2-7): GAGVSQSPSNKVTEKGKDVELRCDPISGHTALYWYRQSLGQGLEFLIYFQGNSAPDKSGLPSDRFSAERTGGSVSTLTIQRTQQEDSAVYLCASSLDRGEQYFGPGTRLTVT.